This TCR beta chain is drawn from a study of cytomegalovirus exposure and HLA in healthy donors. Study observations and caveats: An Asian-associated ancestry cluster reportedly showed fewer N-insertions than the roughly 670-donor mean in a later analysis.

V lost 2 bases, J lost 5 bases, and 5 bases stayed unmatched. The length of the CDR3 is 14 residues. Germline-derived CDR1 and CDR2 are LNHDA and SQIVND (reference sequence). In the case of this clone: Its antigen remains unidentified.

The PCR had 60 Vbeta and 13 Jbeta primers. TCRdb's table, derived via immunoSEQ multiplex PCR, lists solely in-frame clones and lacks some. The repertoire includes around 140,000 clones, 83% of them detected once, and 1.5% sits in the top ten. This rearrangement joins TRBV19 to TRBJ2-7; TRBD2 agrees at 8 bases. The TCR was taken from a man aged 40-55 years in good health and CMV-seronegative. Sequencing was performed on PBMCs. In DNA, the CDR3 is TGTGCCAGTAGTATACGGGGGGGACTCGACGAGCAGTACTTC. The encoded protein is CASSIRGGLDEQYF. Full variable domain (rest looked up from reference TRBV19 and TRBJ2-7): DGGITQSPKYLFRKEGQNVTLSCEQNLNHDAMYWYRQDPGQGLRLIYYSQIVNDFQKGDIAEGYSVSREKKESFPLTVTSAQKNPTAFYLCASSIRGGLDEQYFGPGTRLTVT.